This TCR beta chain was found in a study of monozygotic twins with inflammatory bowel disease. With regard to this clonotype: Its antigen is unidentified.

Each sample's cDNA came from eight separate reactions. TCRdb reworked the 5' RACE reads into one entry per CDR3 protein, no DNA. This sample's table reports tens of thousands of distinct CDR3 sequences. Study conclusions and caveats: Immunosuppressive treatments were not uniform, and this may have added variability to patient repertoires. Healthy co-twins had higher TCRbeta inverse Simpson diversity than their IBD twins. The study supported no single strong signal or clonotype linked to IBD.

Germline V gene sequence: CDR1 KGHSH, CDR2 LQKENI. The CDR3 sequence is 14 residues long. The sequence was collected from a human donor with ulcerative colitis or Crohn's disease, or a healthy co-twin of an affected twin (not recorded which). V is TRBV18 and J is TRBJ1-5. Sequencing input: blood. The chain's CDR3 is CASSPEASNQPQHF.